The 16 T cell receptor beta chains in this list originate from one sample, sequenced in a study of CD8 T cells in Susac syndrome. RNA amounts of about 0.5 to 1 ug underwent reverse transcription with random hexamers. TCRdb analysed the immunoSEQ multiplex PCR reads with MiXCR anew, one entry per CDR3 protein. The profile covers some 190,000 distinct CDR3 sequences, with 95% appearing a single time and 0.093% taken by the ten largest. The sequenced sample consisted of CD4+ T cells from PBMCs. These receptors originate from a human donor with multiple sclerosis.

V and J are TRBV28 and TRBJ1-6; no clear D. V was cut by 2 bases and J by 9 bases, with 5 bases left in between. Per the germline V gene, CDR1 is MDHEN and CDR2 is SYDVKM. This CDR3 region has 12 residues. The CDR3 loop is CASSLGSSPLHF. CDR3 nucleotide sequence: TGTGCCAGCAGTTTAGGGAGTTCACCCCTCCACTTT. Complete variable domain (other parts from reference TRBV28 and TRBJ1-6): DVKVTQSSRYLVKRTGEKVFLECVQDMDHENMFWYRQDPGLGLRLIYFSYDVKMKEKGDIPEGYSVSREKKERFSLILESASTNQTSMYLCASSLGSSPLHFGNGTRLTVT.

This chain links TRBV2 with TRBJ1-2, with TRBD1 as a possible D gene (6 bases). CDR1 and CDR2 (germline): SNHLY, FYNNEI. CDR3 length: 11 amino acids. The V and J ends lost 7 bases and 6 bases respectively, with 9 bases between them. Here the CDR3 reads CASTGGNGYTF. As DNA, the CDR3 is TGTGCCAGCACCGGGGGCAATGGCTACACCTTC.

The chain joins TRBV7-9 to TRBJ2-7, with TRBD1 matching 10 bases. The CDR3 is made up of 16 amino acids. V shed 5 bases, J shed 0 bases, and the junction held 7 bases outside the gene matches. CDR1 SEHNR and CDR2 FQNEAQ come from the germline V gene (reference sequence). This CDR3 is CASSRGQGPDSYEQYF. DNA of the CDR3: TGTGCCAGCAGCCGGGGACAGGGGCCAGACTCCTACGAGCAGTACTTC.

The gene calls are TRBV6-5 and TRBJ1-2; D not resolved. The CDR3 consists of 18 residues. V was trimmed by 5 bases and J by 0 bases, leaving 22 bases between them. Germline CDR1 MNHEY, CDR2 SVGAGI. This CDR3 reads CASSTHGGRPKTNYGYTF. CDR3 DNA sequence: TGTGCCAGCAGTACTCACGGCGGACGGCCTAAGACTAACTATGGCTACACCTTC.

This clonotype has only one observation. This rearrangement joins TRBV5-6 to TRBJ2-7; 12 bases fit TRBD2. The V segment lost 0 bases and the J segment 0 bases; nucleotides outside the gene matches: 4. This CDR3 comprises 17 residues. The germline V gene encodes CDR1 SGHDT and CDR2 YYEEEE. The CDR3 spells CASSLGTSGGFSYEQYF. CDR3 nucleotides: TGTGCCAGCAGCTTGGGTACTAGCGGGGGGTTCTCCTACGAGCAGTACTTC.

The CDR3, as DNA: TGTGCCAGCAGCCTGAGCGGGGGCGAGGGCCCCATCAGCTCCTATAATTCACCCCTCCACTTT. As protein: CASSLSGGEGPISSYNSPLHF. The chain is built from TRBV3-1 and TRBJ1-6, with a weak D call TRBD1 (6 bases). The V gene's germline CDR1 is LGHDT and CDR2 YNNKEL (reference sequence). The length of the CDR3 is 21 residues. Trimming pared 4 bases from V and 0 bases from J, leaving 25 bases between.

The chain links TRBV5-1 to TRBJ2-7; D perhaps matches TRBD1 (5 bases). Germline assignment: CDR1 SGHRS and CDR2 YFSETQ. V was cut by 0 bases and J by 3 bases, with 13 bases left in between. The CDR3 has 15 amino acids. The CDR3 DNA sequence: TGCGCCAGCAGCTTGGTTTCCCATCAGGGCTACGAGCAGTACTTC. This translates into CASSLVSHQGYEQYF.

This rearrangement joins TRBV7-9 to TRBJ2-1; 8 bases are a match to TRBD1. V was clipped by 4 bases and J by 2 bases; unmatched bases: 4. CDR3 size: 15 residues. Germline loops: CDR1 SEHNR, CDR2 FQNEAQ (reference sequence). CDR3 in amino acids: CASSYRTGTYNEQFF. CDR3 bases: TGTGCCAGCAGCTACCGGACAGGGACCTACAATGAGCAGTTCTTC.

The genes are TRBV12-5 and TRBJ2-7, with 10 bases fitting TRBD1. After removal of 5 bases from V and 2 bases from J, the junction contained 6 bases not matched to a gene. The CDR3 consists of 15 residues. Germline V gives CDR1 LGHNT, CDR2 FRNRAP. Written as DNA, the CDR3 is TGTGCTAGTGGTCCGGGACAGGGGTATACCTACGAGCAGTACTTC. It is translated as CASGPGQGYTYEQYF.

The rearrangement links TRBV5-6 to TRBJ2-1, with D uncertain. Germline CDR1 is SGHDT and CDR2 is YYEEEE. This CDR3 has 15 residues. Trimming pared 0 bases from V and 5 bases from J, leaving 12 bases between. The CDR3 protein is CASSLALGRDNEQFF. The CDR3, as DNA: TGTGCCAGCAGCTTGGCTCTGGGCCGGGACAATGAGCAGTTCTTC.

V usage is TRBV5-1 and J usage is TRBJ1-1, with 7 bases aligning to TRBD1. Germline CDR1 SGHRS, CDR2 YFSETQ. This CDR3 is 14 amino acids long. J lost 1 base, V lost 2 bases, and 2 bases had no gene match. The CDR3 region has the DNA TGCGCCAGCAGCTTCAACAGGGGGAACACTGAAGCTTTCTTT. Protein sequence: CASSFNRGNTEAFF.

The chain employs TRBV20-1 and TRBJ1-6; D remains unclear. Germline V CDR1 and CDR2: DFQATT, SNEGSKA (reference sequence). This CDR3 has 15 residues. Trimming cost V 6 bases and J 4 bases, with 16 bases left between them. CDR3 residues: CSARVSGLYNSPLHF. The CDR3 bases are TGCAGTGCCCGCGTCAGTGGGCTGTATAATTCACCCCTCCACTTT.

The chain is built from TRBV4-2 and TRBJ1-1, with D perhaps matching TRBD1 (6 bases). The CDR3 is 16 residues long. With 1 base removed from V and 2 bases from J, the gap between germline ends came to 14 bases. Germline CDR1 reads LGHNA; CDR2 reads YNFKEQ. Written as DNA, the CDR3 is TGTGCCAGCAGCCAAGCGAACAGGGCTCATAACACTGAAGCTTTCTTT. Amino acid sequence: CASSQANRAHNTEAFF.

The rearrangement joins TRBV30 to TRBJ2-3, with D perhaps being TRBD1 or TRBD2 (6 bases each). Germline V gene lookup returns CDR1 GTSNPN and CDR2 SVGIG (reference sequence). V dropped 4 bases and J dropped 1 base, with 12 bases sitting between them. There are 14 residues in the CDR3. The CDR3 nucleotides are TGTGCCTGGAACGGGGGCGCGGGCACAGATACGCAGTATTTT. Its protein is CAWNGGAGTDTQYF.

The chain has TRBV3-1 and TRBJ1-1; D is ambiguous. The CDR3 loop spans 14 amino acids. Germline lookup yields CDR1 LGHDT and CDR2 YNNKEL (reference sequence). V dropped 7 bases and J dropped 0 bases, with 12 bases sitting between them. CDR3 sequence: CASTVSTMNTEAFF. The CDR3 DNA reads TGTGCCAGCACCGTCTCGACCATGAACACTGAAGCTTTCTTT. Supplemented by reference TRBV3-1 and TRBJ1-1, the full variable domain reads DTAVSQTPKYLVTQMGNDKSIKCEQNLGHDTMYWYKQDSKKFLKIMFSYNNKELIINETVPNRFSPKSPDKAHLNLHINSLELGDSAVYFCASTVSTMNTEAFFGQGTRLTVV.

V usage is TRBV11-2 and J usage is TRBJ2-5; 8 bases are shared with TRBD1. The V gene's germline CDR1 is SGHAT and CDR2 FQNNGV. This CDR3 is 14 amino acids long. The ends lost 1 base at V and 4 bases at J; junction bases unmatched: 2. The CDR3 region has the DNA TGTGCCAGCAGCTTAGCCAGGGGGCGAGAGACCCAGTACTTC. This gives the protein CASSLARGRETQYF.